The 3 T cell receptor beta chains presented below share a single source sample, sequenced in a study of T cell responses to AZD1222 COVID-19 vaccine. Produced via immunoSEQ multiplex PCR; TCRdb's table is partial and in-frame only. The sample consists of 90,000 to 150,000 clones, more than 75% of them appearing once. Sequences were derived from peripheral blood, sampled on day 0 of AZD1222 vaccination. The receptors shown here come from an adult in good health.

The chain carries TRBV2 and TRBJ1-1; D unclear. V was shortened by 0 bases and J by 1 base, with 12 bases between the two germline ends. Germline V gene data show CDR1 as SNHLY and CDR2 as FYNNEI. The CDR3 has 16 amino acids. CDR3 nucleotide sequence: TGTGCCAGCAGTGAAGCGTATGTCAGACCGAACACTGAAGCTTTCTTT. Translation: CASSEAYVRPNTEAFF.

The DNA for the CDR3 is TGCAGTGCTTCAACAAGTAATGGCTACACCTTC. This gives the protein CSASTSNGYTF. The V gene is TRBV20-1, the J gene TRBJ1-2; D is undetermined. V was trimmed by 5 bases and J by 6 bases, leaving 10 bases between them. From germline, CDR1 is DFQATT and CDR2 SNEGSKA (reference sequence). The CDR3 is 11 amino acids.

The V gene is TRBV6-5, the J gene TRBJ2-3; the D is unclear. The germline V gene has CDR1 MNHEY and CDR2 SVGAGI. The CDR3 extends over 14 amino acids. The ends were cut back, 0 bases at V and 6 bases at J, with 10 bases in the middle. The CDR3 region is CASSYSRARDTQYF. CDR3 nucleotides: TGTGCCAGCAGTTACTCTCGAGCCCGGGATACGCAGTATTTT.